This TCR beta chain was recorded in a study of CXCR3-negative and CXCR3-positive naive CD8 T cells. TRB cDNA was prepared as libraries by UMI-labeled 5' RACE. For each CDR3 protein, TCRdb gives one entry from its re-call of the 5' RACE reads, without DNA. This table holds over 150,000 distinct CDR3 sequences. The V gene's germline CDR1 is MDHEN and CDR2 SYDVKM. CDR3 length: 12 residues. Note on this clonotype: What it binds is unknown.

Study-wide results and caveats: More hydrophobic TRB CDR3s were found in CXCR3-positive naive cells than in CXCR3-negative naive cells. Whereas both naive subsets had comparably high diversity, memory CD8+ cells had much lower diversity.

The sequencing input was naive CXCR3+ CD8+ T cells from blood. Sample subset: CD45RO-CCR7+CD27+CD95- naive CD8+ T cells expressing CXCR3 (TNR3+). The genes are TRBV28 and TRBJ2-2. The receptor's source is a human donor in good health. Some clones in this sample may be carry-over from other donors' samples. CDR3 region: CAIDSSAGELFF.